A selection of T cell receptor beta chains follows, all from one sample in a study of T cells after yellow fever vaccination. TCRdb redid the calling of the 5' RACE reads with MiXCR, one entry per CDR3 protein. The sample yields 350,000 to 450,000 distinct CDR3 sequences, about 19% seen once. Sequenced here: PBMCs, sampled before the yellow fever booster vaccination. The receptors originated from a young man who received the YFV17D yellow fever vaccine. Each CDR3 is given with its conserved first and last residue. Each record gives: CDR3 protein, CDR3 DNA, J gene, V gene, D gene, clone size. D genes are given only for firm matches. Clone size is shown for a subset of rows, as once, few, many or a class of expanded clone.

CSGIRDSSYNEQFF,TGCAGCGGGATCCGGGACAGCTCCTACAATGAGCAGTTCTTC,TRBJ2-1,TRBV29-1,TRBD1,few
CSARARADGELFF,TGCAGTGCTAGAGCAAGGGCCGACGGGGAGCTGTTTTTT,TRBJ2-2,TRBV20-1,NA,NA
CASSQGWGPRETQYF,TGCGCCAGCAGCCAGGGTTGGGGGCCGCGGGAGACCCAGTACTTC,TRBJ2-5,TRBV4-3,NA,NA
CASSGDSYEQYF,TGTGCCAGTTCAGGGGATTCCTACGAGCAGTACTTC,TRBJ2-7,TRBV7-9,NA,many
CASSLGQAYTQYF,TGTGCCAGCAGCTTGGGCCAGGCATATACGCAGTATTTT,TRBJ2-3,TRBV5-6,NA,few
CASSPPGGLRNSPLHF,TGTGCCAGCTCACCACCGGGAGGACTGCGAAATTCACCCCTCCACTTT,TRBJ1-6,TRBV18,NA,once
CASTRTGGDTDTQYF,TGCGCCAGCACAAGGACAGGGGGCGACACAGATACGCAGTATTTT,TRBJ2-3,TRBV5-1,TRBD1,NA
CASSVEGYPGNEQFF,TGTGCCAGCAGCGTAGAGGGCTACCCTGGGAATGAGCAGTTCTTC,TRBJ2-1,TRBV9,NA,NA
CSASSSGGATGELFF,TGCAGTGCTAGTTCGAGCGGGGGGGCCACCGGGGAGCTGTTTTTT,TRBJ2-2,TRBV20-1,TRBD2,NA
CASSYRQGHTDTQYF,TGTGCCAGCAGTTATCGACAGGGACACACAGATACGCAGTATTTT,TRBJ2-3,TRBV7-3,TRBD1,few
CASSQSRFRGHTQETQYF,TGTGCCAGCAGCCAGTCGCGATTCAGGGGGCATACCCAAGAGACCCAGTACTTC,TRBJ2-5,TRBV3-1,TRBD1,many
CASSGGQGPQETQYF,TGCGCCAGCAGCGGTGGACAGGGACCCCAAGAGACCCAGTACTTC,TRBJ2-5,TRBV5-1,TRBD1,NA
CASSERGGQAYGYTF,TGTGCCAGCAGTGAACGCGGGGGACAGGCTTATGGCTACACCTTC,TRBJ1-2,TRBV25-1,TRBD1,NA
CASSLGQGTYNEQFF,TGTGCCAGCAGCTTGGGGCAGGGAACCTACAATGAGCAGTTCTTC,TRBJ2-1,TRBV7-6,NA,many
CASSFRGAWETQYF,TGTGCCAGCAGTTTCAGGGGGGCTTGGGAGACCCAGTACTTC,TRBJ2-5,TRBV12-3/TRBV12-4,NA,few
CASSPRIGVRTDTQYF,TGTGCCAGCTCACCACGTATCGGGGTCAGGACAGATACGCAGTATTTT,TRBJ2-3,TRBV18,NA,NA
CASSQAWSEKLFF,TGCGCCAGCAGCCAAGCGTGGTCTGAAAAACTGTTTTTT,TRBJ1-4,TRBV4-3,NA,NA
CSVGGAGTENTEAFF,TGCAGCGTTGGGGGAGCTGGGACAGAGAACACTGAAGCTTTCTTT,TRBJ1-1,TRBV29-1,TRBD1,NA
CASSPGQLADTDTQYF,TGCGCCAGCAGCCCCGGACAGCTTGCCGACACAGATACGCAGTATTTT,TRBJ2-3,TRBV5-1,NA,few
CASSLWTGTGELFF,TGTGCCAGCAGCTTATGGACCGGAACCGGGGAGCTGTTTTTT,TRBJ2-2,TRBV5-6,NA,few
CASSHPGVTNYGYTF,TGTGCCAGCAGCCACCCAGGAGTAACCAACTATGGCTACACCTTC,TRBJ1-2,TRBV3-1,NA,few
CASSQARYTGELFF,TGCGCCAGCAGCCAAGCACGATACACCGGGGAGCTGTTTTTT,TRBJ2-2,TRBV4-1,NA,few
CAWDARDEQFF,TGTGCCTGGGACGCGAGGGATGAGCAGTTCTTC,TRBJ2-1,TRBV30,NA,NA
CASSSVHGQIYAKNIQYF,TGTGCCAGCAGCTCTGTTCACGGACAGATCTATGCCAAAAACATTCAGTACTTC,TRBJ2-4,TRBV7-6,NA,NA
CASIGTAQETQYF,TGTGCCAGCATAGGGACAGCCCAAGAGACCCAGTACTTC,TRBJ2-5,TRBV7-9,TRBD1,few
CASSLEGLAGSGTQYF,TGTGCCAGCAGTTTAGAGGGACTAGCGGGCTCAGGAACCCAGTACTTC,TRBJ2-5,TRBV12-3/TRBV12-4,TRBD2,NA
CASSSAAAGWGTEAFF,TGTGCCAGCAGTTCCGCCGCGGCAGGGTGGGGCACTGAAGCTTTCTTT,TRBJ1-1,TRBV12-3/TRBV12-4,NA,few
CASEGANTDTQYF,TGTGCCAGCGAAGGGGCCAACACAGATACGCAGTATTTT,TRBJ2-3,TRBV11-2,NA,few
CSPGLAGSTDTQYF,TGCAGTCCTGGACTAGCGGGGAGCACAGATACGCAGTATTTT,TRBJ2-3,TRBV20-1,TRBD2,NA
CASSFGFVADTQYF,TGTGCCAGCAGCTTCGGGTTTGTCGCAGATACGCAGTATTTT,TRBJ2-3,TRBV5-5,NA,NA
CASSLGTSNYGYTF,TGTGCCAGCAGTTTGGGGACATCTAACTATGGCTACACCTTC,TRBJ1-2,TRBV12-3/TRBV12-4,NA,many
CASSSGQGMTGELFF,TGTGCCAGCAGTTCGGGACAGGGGATGACCGGGGAGCTGTTTTTT,TRBJ2-2,TRBV11-3,TRBD1,NA
CASSQGGYNEQFF,TGCGCCAGCAGCCAGGGAGGTTACAATGAGCAGTTCTTC,TRBJ2-1,TRBV4-1,NA,many
CASSLRQIYEQYF,TGTGCCAGCAGCTTGAGACAAATATACGAGCAGTACTTC,TRBJ2-7,TRBV5-6,NA,few
CATPLGGGGMDEQFF,TGTGCCACGCCCCTGGGGGGGGGGGGCATGGATGAGCAGTTCTTC,TRBJ2-1,TRBV19,NA,few
CASRIQVGGNEQYF,TGCGCCAGCAGGATACAAGTTGGGGGTAACGAGCAGTACTTC,TRBJ2-7,TRBV5-1,NA,NA
CASSLGGATAGETQYF,TGCGCCAGCAGCTTGGGGGGCGCTACCGCCGGGGAGACCCAGTACTTC,TRBJ2-5,TRBV5-1,NA,NA
CASSKWGGSSYNEQFF,TGTGCCAGCAGTAAATGGGGAGGAAGCTCCTACAATGAGCAGTTCTTC,TRBJ2-1,TRBV6-2/TRBV6-3,NA,NA
CASSLPRTGSYNEQFF,TGTGCCAGCAGCCTACCCCGGACGGGCTCCTACAATGAGCAGTTCTTC,TRBJ2-1,TRBV7-2,NA,NA
CATSSHRERYQPQHF,TGTGCCACCAGCAGTCACAGGGAGAGGTATCAGCCCCAGCATTTT,TRBJ1-5,TRBV15,NA,few
CATSRDESETQYF,TGTGCCACCAGCAGAGACGAATCGGAGACCCAGTACTTC,TRBJ2-5,TRBV15,NA,NA
CASTSSGQETQYF,TGTGCCAGCACCTCGAGCGGACAAGAGACCCAGTACTTC,TRBJ2-5,TRBV3-1,NA,NA
CASRISLSYEQYF,TGTGCCAGCAGGATTAGTCTAAGCTACGAGCAGTACTTC,TRBJ2-7,TRBV12-3/TRBV12-4,NA,few
CASSLALAGAYNEQFF,TGTGCCAGCAGCTTAGCCCTAGCGGGGGCGTACAATGAGCAGTTCTTC,TRBJ2-1,TRBV7-9,TRBD2,many
CASSPTVRTDTQYF,TGTGCCAGCAGTCCTACAGTACGCACAGATACGCAGTATTTT,TRBJ2-3,TRBV12-3/TRBV12-4,NA,few
CASSVETGGHTDTQYF,TGTGCCAGCAGCGTAGAAACGGGGGGGCACACAGATACGCAGTATTTT,TRBJ2-3,TRBV9,TRBD2,NA
CSASTPGFRQAFF,TGCAGTGCTTCTACACCCGGGTTCCGACAAGCTTTCTTT,TRBJ1-1,TRBV20-1,NA,few
CSARERAGDEQYF,TGCAGTGCTAGAGAGCGGGCGGGGGACGAGCAGTACTTC,TRBJ2-7,TRBV20-1,TRBD2,NA